These T cell receptor beta chains were read from a single sample in a study of T cell changes during pregnancy in multiple sclerosis. Clones were sequenced by immunoSEQ multiplex PCR, and TCRdb holds only the in-frame ones, with some missing. This table holds some 40,000 clones, about 93% found once. This specimen consisted of CD4+ T cells from peripheral blood mononuclear cells, obtained in the third trimester of pregnancy. The receptors here all came from a female donor in good health, enrolled as a control in a pregnancy study. The CDR3 runs from the conserved cysteine through the conserved F or W. Each record gives: V gene, D gene, clone size, J gene, CDR3 DNA, CDR3 protein. The D gene is left open where the match is weak. Some rows mark clone size as missing; the rest say once, few, many or name a class of expanded clone.

TRBV5-1,TRBD1,.,TRBJ2-7,TGCGCCAGCAGCTTGTTGGCGGGACAGGGGGCCCGGGGGGAGCAGTACTTC,CASSLLAGQGARGEQYF
TRBV28,.,.,TRBJ1-4,TGTGCCAGCAGTTTATACCCCAAAAGCGGAAAACTGTTTTTT,CASSLYPKSGKLFF
TRBV19,TRBD1,.,TRBJ1-2,TGTGCCAGTAGTGTGGGACAGATTAACTATGGCTACACCTTC,CASSVGQINYGYTF
TRBV27,.,.,TRBJ1-2,TGTGCCAGCAGTTCTGGCCGACTATATGGCTACACCTTC,CASSSGRLYGYTF
TRBV27,.,once,TRBJ2-7,TGTGCCAGCAGTCCCCGCCCCCGGGTTGTCGAGCAGTACTTC,CASSPRPRVVEQYF
TRBV7-2,TRBD2,.,TRBJ2-3,TGTGCCAGCAGCCCGGGGGTTAGCGGGGGCACAGATACGCAGTATTTT,CASSPGVSGGTDTQYF
TRBV9,TRBD2,.,TRBJ2-5,TGTGCCAGCAGCGTGGCCTTTGAGGGCGGGGGGTCTGAAGAGACCCAGTACTTC,CASSVAFEGGGSEETQYF
TRBV27,.,.,TRBJ1-5,TGTGCCAGCAGTTTATTTGGGGCTTCGAATCAGCCCCAGCATTTT,CASSLFGASNQPQHF
TRBV25-1,.,once,TRBJ1-3,TGTGCCAGCAGTGAGAACCGGGGTTCTCGCCGTGGAAACACCATATATTTT,CASSENRGSRRGNTIYF
TRBV4-2,.,.,TRBJ1-2,TGTGCCAGCAGCCAAGAACTCTATGGCTACACCTTC,CASSQELYGYTF
TRBV29-1,TRBD2,few,TRBJ2-5,TGCAGCGCCACCCCGGGACTAGGAAGGCAAGAGACCCAGTACTTC,CSATPGLGRQETQYF
TRBV19,.,.,TRBJ2-7,TGTGCCAGTAGGGGGGCCAACCTCTACGAGCAGTACTTC,CASRGANLYEQYF
TRBV27,TRBD2,.,TRBJ2-3,TGTGCCAGCAGTCTCCTAGCGGGAGGAGATACGCAGTATTTT,CASSLLAGGDTQYF
TRBV6-5,TRBD1,.,TRBJ2-1,TGTGCCAGCAGTTACTCTGAGACAGGGTTGTCCCATGAGCAGTTCTTC,CASSYSETGLSHEQFF
TRBV4-1,.,.,TRBJ1-3,TGCGCCAGCAGCCAAGATGTCAGGGGAGGAAACACCATATATTTT,CASSQDVRGGNTIYF
TRBV5-1,TRBD1,.,TRBJ1-1,TGCGCCAGCGGCCTGACGGGACAGGGGACTGAAGCTTTCTTT,CASGLTGQGTEAFF
TRBV5-1,.,once,TRBJ2-1,TGCGCCAGCAGCTTGGGGTGGGGAGATGAGCAGTTCTTC,CASSLGWGDEQFF
TRBV10-3,TRBD1,.,TRBJ2-7,TGTGCCATCAGTGAGCCTCCGGGACAGGGCTACGAGCAGTACTTC,CAISEPPGQGYEQYF
TRBV28,.,once,TRBJ1-5,TGTGCCAGCAGAGAGCTCCTGAATCAGCCCCAGCATTTT,CASRELLNQPQHF
TRBV28,TRBD1,.,TRBJ2-1,TGTGCCAGCAGTTTTGGACAGGGGAATAGGAATGAGCAGTTCTTC,CASSFGQGNRNEQFF
TRBV5-1,.,.,TRBJ2-7,TGCGCCAGCAGCTTAGACCCTAGCTCCTACGAGCAGTACTTC,CASSLDPSSYEQYF
TRBV11-3,TRBD1,.,TRBJ1-3,TGTGCCAGCAGCGCCACAGGGGCACCTGGAAACACCATATATTTT,CASSATGAPGNTIYF
TRBV28,TRBD2,.,TRBJ2-1,TGTGCCAGAACCGGGACTAGGGGCTACAATGAGCAGTTCTTC,CARTGTRGYNEQFF
TRBV11-3,.,.,TRBJ2-2,TGTGCCAGCAGCTTAGATCTCTGGACAATAGAGAACACCGGGGAGCTGTTTTTT,CASSLDLWTIENTGELFF
TRBV7-9,TRBD1,.,TRBJ1-2,TGTGCCAGCGGACAGGGAAGTAACTATGGCTACACCTTC,CASGQGSNYGYTF
TRBV18,.,.,TRBJ2-1,TGTGCCAGCTCACCAACCGGGAGTTCCTACAATGAGCAGTTCTTC,CASSPTGSSYNEQFF
TRBV7-2,TRBD1,.,TRBJ2-7,TGTGCCAGCAGCTCTCGACAGGGATCCTACGAGCAGTACTTC,CASSSRQGSYEQYF
TRBV6-1,.,.,TRBJ1-2,TGTGCCAGCAGTGAAGCCCCAGGGCCAAATGGCTACACCTTC,CASSEAPGPNGYTF
TRBV7-2,TRBD2,.,TRBJ2-2,TGTGCCAGCAGCTCGATGGGGCTAGCGGGAGCCGGGGAGCTGTTTTTT,CASSSMGLAGAGELFF
TRBV7-8,.,.,TRBJ2-7,TGTGCCAGCAGCTTAGGTATAGTTACCTACGAGCAGTACTTC,CASSLGIVTYEQYF
TRBV6-1,.,.,TRBJ1-1,TGTGCCAGCAGGGCTGACACTGAAGCTTTCTTT,CASRADTEAFF
TRBV9,.,.,TRBJ2-2,TGTGCCAGCAGCGTAGGCGGGACTTCCCAGGACGGGGAGCTGTTTTTT,CASSVGGTSQDGELFF
TRBV5-4,.,.,TRBJ2-4,TGTGCCAGCAGCTTGGATCCGCAGGGTCCAAACATTCAGTACTTC,CASSLDPQGPNIQYF
TRBV6-1,.,.,TRBJ1-2,TGTGCCAGCAGTGAATCGGGGGGCGGTGGCTACACCTTC,CASSESGGGGYTF
TRBV18,TRBD1,.,TRBJ1-2,TGTGCCAGCTCACCATGGCAGGGGGATGGCTACACCTTC,CASSPWQGDGYTF
TRBV5-4,TRBD2,.,TRBJ2-3,TGTGCCAGCAGCTTAGGACTAGCGGGGGCCCGCCACACAGATACGCAGTATTTT,CASSLGLAGARHTDTQYF
TRBV11-1,TRBD2,.,TRBJ2-1,TGTGCCAGCAGCTTAGGACTAGCGGGAGGCCGCCGCTCCTACAATGAGCAGTTCTTC,CASSLGLAGGRRSYNEQFF
TRBV2,TRBD2,.,TRBJ2-3,TGTGCCAGCAGTGCTCCTAGCGGGTACGAAGCTAGCACAGATACGCAGTATTTT,CASSAPSGYEASTDTQYF
TRBV5-1,.,.,TRBJ2-2,TGCGCCAGCAGCCCTACGCTAGCTGGGGCCGGGGAGCTGTTTTTT,CASSPTLAGAGELFF
TRBV4-1,TRBD2,.,TRBJ2-5,TGCGCCAGCAGCCAAGTCCTAGCGGGGGGTACCCAGTACTTC,CASSQVLAGGTQYF
TRBV19,TRBD1,.,TRBJ2-7,TGTGCCAGTAGCGCCACCGTATCCGGGACAGGGCGCTCCTACGAGCAGTACTTC,CASSATVSGTGRSYEQYF
TRBV7-6,.,.,TRBJ1-2,TGTGCCAGCAGCTCCCAGACAGGTTCTCTTGCGGGCTACACCTTC,CASSSQTGSLAGYTF
TRBV10-2,.,.,TRBJ2-5,TGCGCCAGCAGTCTGCGCACAGGGGGGGCAAAGACCCAGTACTTC,CASSLRTGGAKTQYF
TRBV6-1,.,.,TRBJ2-3,TGTGCCAGCAGTGACCCCCAGAAGAAGAGGGTGAGCACAGATACGCAGTATTTT,CASSDPQKKRVSTDTQYF
TRBV5-4,.,.,TRBJ2-3,TGTGCCACCTCCCTGTCGGGGTCAGATACGCAGTATTTT,CATSLSGSDTQYF
TRBV5-1,.,.,TRBJ1-5,TGCGCCAGCAGCTTGGGAATACAGGGAGATCAGCCCCAGCATTTT,CASSLGIQGDQPQHF
TRBV4-1,.,.,TRBJ1-1,TGCGCCAGCAGCCAACTGGGAGAGCCGAACACTGAAGCTTTCTTT,CASSQLGEPNTEAFF
TRBV4-1,.,few,TRBJ1-6,TGCGCCAGCAGCCAAGTGCTCCGACAGGAGAGGAGGAATTCACCCCTCCACTTT,CASSQVLRQERRNSPLHF
TRBV6-5,.,.,TRBJ1-2,TGTGCCAGCAGCGAACCCCCGGGAGGCTACACCTTC,CASSEPPGGYTF
TRBV2,.,.,TRBJ1-1,TGTGCCAGCAGTGAAGCGCGAGCTTTCTTT,CASSEARAFF
TRBV19,.,few,TRBJ1-1,TGTGCCAGTGGACCAGGGGTGGGGAGCACTGAAGCTTTCTTT,CASGPGVGSTEAFF
TRBV19,TRBD1,.,TRBJ1-3,TGTGCCAGTAGCGCGGGACAGCTCTCTGGAAACACCATATATTTT,CASSAGQLSGNTIYF
TRBV7-6,.,.,TRBJ2-1,TGTGCCAGCAGCCAACGGCGGGGTGAGCAGTTCTTC,CASSQRRGEQFF
TRBV18,TRBD2,.,TRBJ2-3,TGTGCCAGCTCACTGCTCGTTGCGGTAGCGGGGGCCCCTACTAGCACAGATACGCAGTATTTT,CASSLLVAVAGAPTSTDTQYF
TRBV10-3,.,once,TRBJ1-1,TGTGCCATCAGGGGTGGGGCGTCTGAAGCTTTCTTT,CAIRGGASEAFF
TRBV5-1,TRBD1,.,TRBJ2-1,TGCGCCAGCAGCTCCGGACAGGGGGACTTTTTCCATGAGCAGTTCTTC,CASSSGQGDFFHEQFF
TRBV29-1,.,.,TRBJ2-2,TGCAGCGTTGACCGGAACACCGGGGAGCTGTTTTTT,CSVDRNTGELFF
TRBV19,TRBD2,.,TRBJ2-7,TGTGCCAGTAGTATGGTGGTAGCGGGACGTTACGAGCAGTACTTC,CASSMVVAGRYEQYF